This T cell receptor beta chain stems from a study of human CD8 memory T cell subsets. Production of TCR beta libraries used UMI-labeled 5' RACE as the method. Reanalyzing the 5' RACE reads, TCRdb keeps one entry per CDR3 protein, without DNA. The sample holds some 10,000 distinct CDR3 sequences. Findings and limits, study-wide: Higher diversity in stem-like memory T cells than in precursor exhausted T cells was suggested by Chao1 estimates.

Negative magnetic separation was used for the enrichment of total CD8+ T cells. A word on this clonotype: The antigen is unknown.

Sequencing used CD8+ T cells from PBMCs. This clonotype originated in a human donor in good health.

This CDR3 is CASSGLAGGPNKLDNEQFF. The gene calls are TRBV7-9 and TRBJ2-1; TCRdb proposes TRBD2, but this gene call is untestable without DNA. Germline assignment: CDR1 SEHNR and CDR2 FQNEAQ (reference sequence). The CDR3 runs to 19 residues.